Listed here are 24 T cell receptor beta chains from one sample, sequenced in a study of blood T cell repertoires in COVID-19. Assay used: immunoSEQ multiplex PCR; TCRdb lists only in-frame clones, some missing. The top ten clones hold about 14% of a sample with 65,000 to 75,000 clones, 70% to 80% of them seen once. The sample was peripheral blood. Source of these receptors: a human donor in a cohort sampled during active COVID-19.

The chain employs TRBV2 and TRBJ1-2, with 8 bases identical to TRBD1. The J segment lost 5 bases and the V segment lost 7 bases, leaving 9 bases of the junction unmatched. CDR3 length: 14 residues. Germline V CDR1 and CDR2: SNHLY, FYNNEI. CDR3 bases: TGTGCCAGCATTCACCCGGGACAGGCTTATGGCTACACCTTC. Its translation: CASIHPGQAYGYTF.

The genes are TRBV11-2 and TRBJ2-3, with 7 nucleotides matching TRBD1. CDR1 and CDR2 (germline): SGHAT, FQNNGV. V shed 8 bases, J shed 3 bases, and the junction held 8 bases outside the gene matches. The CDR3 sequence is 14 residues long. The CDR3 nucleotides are TGTGCCAGCGCCTCGGACAGGTATACAGATACGCAGTATTTT. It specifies CASASDRYTDTQYF. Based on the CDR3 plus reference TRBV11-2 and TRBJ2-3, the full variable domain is EAGVAQSPRYKIIEKRQSVAFWCNPISGHATLYWYQQILGQGPKLLIQFQNNGVVDDSQLPKDRFSAERLKGVDSTLKIQPAKLEDSAVYLCASASDRYTDTQYFGPGTRLTVL.

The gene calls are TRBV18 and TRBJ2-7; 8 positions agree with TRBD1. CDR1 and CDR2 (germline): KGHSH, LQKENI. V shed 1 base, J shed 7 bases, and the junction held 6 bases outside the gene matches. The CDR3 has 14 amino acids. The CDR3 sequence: CASSPLTGADEQYF. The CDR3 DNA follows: TGTGCCAGCTCACCACTGACAGGGGCTGATGAGCAGTACTTC. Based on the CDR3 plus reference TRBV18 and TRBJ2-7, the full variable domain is NAGVMQNPRHLVRRRGQEARLRCSPMKGHSHVYWYRQLPEEGLKFMVYLQKENIIDESGMPKERFSAEFPKEGPSILRIQQVVRGDSAAYFCASSPLTGADEQYFGPGTRLTVT.

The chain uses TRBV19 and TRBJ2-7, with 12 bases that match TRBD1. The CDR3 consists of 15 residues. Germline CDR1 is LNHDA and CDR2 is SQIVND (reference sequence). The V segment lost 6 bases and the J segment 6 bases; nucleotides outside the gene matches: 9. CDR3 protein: CASRKGTGGEGEQYF. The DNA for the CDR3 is TGTGCCAGTAGAAAGGGGACAGGGGGCGAAGGCGAGCAGTACTTC.

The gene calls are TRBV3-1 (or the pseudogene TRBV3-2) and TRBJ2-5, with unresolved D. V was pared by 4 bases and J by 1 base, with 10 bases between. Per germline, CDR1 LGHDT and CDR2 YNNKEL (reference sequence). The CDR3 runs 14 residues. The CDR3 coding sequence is TGTGCCAGCAGCCTCAATGGCGGCCAAGAGACCCAGTACTTC. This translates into CASSLNGGQETQYF.

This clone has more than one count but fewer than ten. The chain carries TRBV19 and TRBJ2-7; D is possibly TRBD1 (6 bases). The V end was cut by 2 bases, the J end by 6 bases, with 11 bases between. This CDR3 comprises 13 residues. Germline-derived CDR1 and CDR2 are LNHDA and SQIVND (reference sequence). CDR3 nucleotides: TGTGCCAGTAGTATACAGGGGAAAGGCGAGCAGTACTTC. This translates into CASSIQGKGEQYF.

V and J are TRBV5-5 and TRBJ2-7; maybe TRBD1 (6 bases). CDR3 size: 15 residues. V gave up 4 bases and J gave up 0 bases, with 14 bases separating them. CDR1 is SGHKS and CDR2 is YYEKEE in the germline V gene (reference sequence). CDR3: CASSLGRGSSYEQYF. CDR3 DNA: TGTGCCAGCAGCCTGGGTAGGGGGAGCTCCTACGAGCAGTACTTC.

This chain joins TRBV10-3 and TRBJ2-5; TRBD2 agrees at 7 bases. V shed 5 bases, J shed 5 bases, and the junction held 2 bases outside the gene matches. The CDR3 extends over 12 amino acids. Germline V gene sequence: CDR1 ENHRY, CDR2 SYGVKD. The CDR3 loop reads CAISMGGETQYF. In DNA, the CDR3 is TGTGCCATCAGTATGGGGGGGGAGACCCAGTACTTC.

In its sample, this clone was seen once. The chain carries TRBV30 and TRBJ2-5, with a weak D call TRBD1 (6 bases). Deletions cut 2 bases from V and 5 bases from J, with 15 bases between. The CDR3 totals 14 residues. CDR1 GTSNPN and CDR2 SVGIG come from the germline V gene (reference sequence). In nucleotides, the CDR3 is TGTGCCTGGAGTCCCTCAGGGGTTGGCGAGACCCAGTACTTC. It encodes CAWSPSGVGETQYF.

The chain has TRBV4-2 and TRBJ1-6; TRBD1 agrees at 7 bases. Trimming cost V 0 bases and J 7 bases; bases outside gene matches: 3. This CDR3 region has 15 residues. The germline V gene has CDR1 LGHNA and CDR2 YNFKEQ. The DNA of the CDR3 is TGTGCCAGCAGCCAAGACTGGGGACAGAATTCACCCCTCCACTTT. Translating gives CASSQDWGQNSPLHF.

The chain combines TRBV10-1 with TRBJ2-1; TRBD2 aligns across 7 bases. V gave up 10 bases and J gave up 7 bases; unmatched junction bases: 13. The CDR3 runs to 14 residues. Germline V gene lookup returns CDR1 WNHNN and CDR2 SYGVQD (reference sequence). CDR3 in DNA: TGCGCCAACGAGCGGACTAGGGAACCAAATGAGCAGTTCTTC. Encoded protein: CANERTREPNEQFF.

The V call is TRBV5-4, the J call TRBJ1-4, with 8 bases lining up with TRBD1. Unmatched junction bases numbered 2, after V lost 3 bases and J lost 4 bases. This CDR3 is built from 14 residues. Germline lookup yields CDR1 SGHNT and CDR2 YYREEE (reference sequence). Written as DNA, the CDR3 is TGTGCCAGCAGCTCACAGGGGGGTAATGAAAAACTGTTTTTT. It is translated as CASSSQGGNEKLFF.

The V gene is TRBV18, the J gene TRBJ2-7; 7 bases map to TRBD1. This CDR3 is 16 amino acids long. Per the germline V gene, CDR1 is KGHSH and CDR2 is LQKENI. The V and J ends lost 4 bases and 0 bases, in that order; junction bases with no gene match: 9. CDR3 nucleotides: TGTGCCAGCTCACTTTTCGGACAGGAAAGCTCCTACGAGCAGTACTTC. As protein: CASSLFGQESSYEQYF.

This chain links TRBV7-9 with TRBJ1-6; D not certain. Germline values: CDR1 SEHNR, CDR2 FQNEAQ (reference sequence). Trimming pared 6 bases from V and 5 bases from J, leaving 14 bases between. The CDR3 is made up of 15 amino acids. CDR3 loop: CASRRWEIDNSPLHF. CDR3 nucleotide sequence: TGTGCCAGCAGAAGGTGGGAGATCGATAATTCACCCCTCCACTTT.

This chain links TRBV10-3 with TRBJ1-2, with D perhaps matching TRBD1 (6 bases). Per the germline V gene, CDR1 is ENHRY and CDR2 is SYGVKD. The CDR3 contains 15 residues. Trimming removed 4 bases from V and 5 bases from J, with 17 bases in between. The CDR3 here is CAISGGQGIFYGYTF. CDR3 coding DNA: TGTGCCATCAGTGGGGGGCAGGGGATATTTTATGGCTACACCTTC.

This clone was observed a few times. Here the CDR3 reads CASSSRGGGDGTDTQYF. The CDR3 nucleotides are TGTGCCAGCAGCTCCCGGGGCGGAGGGGACGGCACAGATACGCAGTATTTT. V is TRBV11-2 and J is TRBJ2-3; D perhaps matches TRBD2 (6 bases). Germline-derived CDR1 and CDR2 are SGHAT and FQNNGV. This CDR3 contains 17 residues. Trimming pared 4 bases from V and 1 base from J, leaving 18 bases between.

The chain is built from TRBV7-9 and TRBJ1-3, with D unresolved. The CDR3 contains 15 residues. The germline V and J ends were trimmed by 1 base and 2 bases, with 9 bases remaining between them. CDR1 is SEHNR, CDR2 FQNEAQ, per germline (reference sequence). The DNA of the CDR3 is TGTGCCAGCAGCTTAGATGCGGGAACTGGAAACACCATATATTTT. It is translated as CASSLDAGTGNTIYF.

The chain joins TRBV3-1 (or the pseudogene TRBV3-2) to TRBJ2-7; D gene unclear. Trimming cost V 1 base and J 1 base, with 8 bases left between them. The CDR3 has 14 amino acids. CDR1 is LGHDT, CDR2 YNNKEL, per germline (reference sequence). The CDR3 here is CASSQGLDSYEQYF. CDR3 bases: TGTGCCAGCAGCCAAGGTCTAGATTCCTACGAGCAGTACTTC.

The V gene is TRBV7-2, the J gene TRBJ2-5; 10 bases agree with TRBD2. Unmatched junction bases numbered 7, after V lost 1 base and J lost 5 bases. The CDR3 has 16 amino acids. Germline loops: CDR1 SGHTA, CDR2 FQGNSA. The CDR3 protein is CASSLEASGSWETQYF. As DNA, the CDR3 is TGTGCCAGCAGCTTAGAGGCTAGCGGGAGTTGGGAGACCCAGTACTTC.

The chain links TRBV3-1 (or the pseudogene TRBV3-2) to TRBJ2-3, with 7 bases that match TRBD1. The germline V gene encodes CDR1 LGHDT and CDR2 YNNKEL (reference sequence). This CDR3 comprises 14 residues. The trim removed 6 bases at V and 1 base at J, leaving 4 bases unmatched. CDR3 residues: CASRGTVGTDTQYF. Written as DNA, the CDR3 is TGTGCCAGCAGGGGGACAGTTGGCACAGATACGCAGTATTTT.

The chain's CDR3 is CASSLVGRGNQPQHF. CDR3 DNA sequence: TGTGCCAGCAGCTTAGTCGGCAGGGGCAATCAGCCCCAGCATTTT. J is TRBJ1-5 and V is TRBV7-4, with D perhaps TRBD1 (5 bases). Trimming removed 1 base from V and 2 bases from J, with 9 bases in between. Germline V gene data show CDR1 as SGHVT and CDR2 as SQSDAQ. The CDR3 is 15 residues long.

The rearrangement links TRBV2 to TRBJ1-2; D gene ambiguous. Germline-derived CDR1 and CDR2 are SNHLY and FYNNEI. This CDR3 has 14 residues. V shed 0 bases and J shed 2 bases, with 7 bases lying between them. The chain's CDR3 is CASSEAAVNYGYTF. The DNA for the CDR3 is TGTGCCAGCAGTGAAGCAGCGGTAAACTATGGCTACACCTTC.

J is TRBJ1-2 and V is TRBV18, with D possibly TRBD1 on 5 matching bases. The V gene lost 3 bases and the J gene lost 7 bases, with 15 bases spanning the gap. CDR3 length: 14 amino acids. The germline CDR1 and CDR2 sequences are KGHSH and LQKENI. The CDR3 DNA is TGTGCCAGCTCACCGCCCGGGGCCGGGGGTGGCTACACCTTC. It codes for CASSPPGAGGGYTF.

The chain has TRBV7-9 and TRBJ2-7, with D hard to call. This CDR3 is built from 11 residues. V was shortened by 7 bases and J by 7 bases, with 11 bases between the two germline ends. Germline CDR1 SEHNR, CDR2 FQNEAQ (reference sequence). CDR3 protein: CASTYSGEQYF. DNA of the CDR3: TGTGCCAGCACCTACTCAGGAGAGCAGTACTTC.